The clone carrying this T cell receptor beta chain was recorded many times. Its cognate antigen is unknown. Construction of the TCR beta libraries employed iRepertoire HTBI primers in conjunction with Arm-PCR of CDR3 regions. TCRdb reprocessed the multiplex PCR reads with MiXCR, giving one entry per CDR3 protein. The table shows hundreds of thousands of distinct CDR3 sequences, with roughly 14% occurring only once. The sample originates from a study of regulatory T cells in long-lasting Graves disease. Study-wide results and caveats: Accuracy could have been hurt by small sample size.

V was trimmed by 8 bases and J by 2 bases, leaving 16 bases between them. The length of the CDR3 is 14 residues. The sample's time point: newly diagnosed GD, antithyroid drugs for less than 3 months. Generation of the TCR library employed RNA extracted from PBMCs. The same specimen was also included in a second study, on T cells in Graves' hyperthyroidism and ophthalmopathy. That source adds: Diagnosis relied on clinical symptoms, serum thyroxine and TRAb, thyroid ultrasound and orbital computed tomography.

The source is a man aged 25-45 years with Graves disease. The chain links TRBV12-3 or TRBV12-4 to TRBJ2-7; perhaps TRBD1 as D (6 bases). This sample comprised peripheral blood mononuclear cells (PBMCs), obtained at new diagnosis, from a patient treated with antithyroid drugs. Here the CDR3 DNA reads TGTGCCAGCGGACCGGGACACGGACCCTACGAGCAGTACTTC. Translated: CASGPGHGPYEQYF.